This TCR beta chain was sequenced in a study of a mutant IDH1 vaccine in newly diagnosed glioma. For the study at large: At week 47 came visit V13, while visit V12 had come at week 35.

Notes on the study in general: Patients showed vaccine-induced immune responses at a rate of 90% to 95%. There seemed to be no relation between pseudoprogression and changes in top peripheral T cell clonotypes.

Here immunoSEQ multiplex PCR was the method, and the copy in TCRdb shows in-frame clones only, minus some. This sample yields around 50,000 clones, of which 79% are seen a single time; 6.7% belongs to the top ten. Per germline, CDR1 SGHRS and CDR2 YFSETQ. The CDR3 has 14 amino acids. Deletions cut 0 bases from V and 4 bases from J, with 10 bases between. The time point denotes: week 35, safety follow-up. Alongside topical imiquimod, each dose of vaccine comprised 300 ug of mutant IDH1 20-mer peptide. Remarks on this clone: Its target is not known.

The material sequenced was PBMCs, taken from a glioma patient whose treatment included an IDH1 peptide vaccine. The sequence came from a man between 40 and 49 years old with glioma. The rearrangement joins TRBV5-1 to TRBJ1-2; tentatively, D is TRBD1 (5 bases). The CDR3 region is CASSLERGTYGYTF. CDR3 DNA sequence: TGCGCCAGCAGCTTGGAGCGAGGGACCTATGGCTACACCTTC.